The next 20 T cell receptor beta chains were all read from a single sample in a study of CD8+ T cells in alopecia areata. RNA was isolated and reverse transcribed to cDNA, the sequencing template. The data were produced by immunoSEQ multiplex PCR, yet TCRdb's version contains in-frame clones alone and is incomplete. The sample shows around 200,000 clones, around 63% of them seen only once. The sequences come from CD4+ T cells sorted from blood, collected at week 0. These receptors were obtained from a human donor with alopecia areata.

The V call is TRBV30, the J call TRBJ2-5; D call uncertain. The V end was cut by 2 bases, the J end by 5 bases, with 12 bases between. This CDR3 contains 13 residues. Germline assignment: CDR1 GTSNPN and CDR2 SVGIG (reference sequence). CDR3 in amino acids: CAWSYRDQETQYF. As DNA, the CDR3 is TGTGCCTGGAGTTATAGGGATCAGGAGACCCAGTACTTC.

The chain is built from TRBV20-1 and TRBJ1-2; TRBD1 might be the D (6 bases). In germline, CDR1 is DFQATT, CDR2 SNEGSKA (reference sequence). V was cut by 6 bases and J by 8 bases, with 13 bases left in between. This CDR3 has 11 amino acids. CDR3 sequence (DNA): TGCAGTGCGAAGACAGGTCGGGGCTACACCTTC. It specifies CSAKTGRGYTF.

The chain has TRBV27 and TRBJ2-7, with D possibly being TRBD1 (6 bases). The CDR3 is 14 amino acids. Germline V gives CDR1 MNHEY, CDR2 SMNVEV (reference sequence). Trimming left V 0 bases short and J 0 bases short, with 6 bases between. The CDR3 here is CASSLSDSSYEQYF. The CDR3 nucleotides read TGTGCCAGCAGTTTATCGGACAGCTCCTACGAGCAGTACTTC.

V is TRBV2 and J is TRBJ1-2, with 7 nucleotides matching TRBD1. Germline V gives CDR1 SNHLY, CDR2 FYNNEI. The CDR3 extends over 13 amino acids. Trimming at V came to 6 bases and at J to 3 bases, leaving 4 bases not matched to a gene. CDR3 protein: CASRSGTDYGYTF. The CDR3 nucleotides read TGTGCCAGCAGAAGCGGGACAGACTATGGCTACACCTTC.

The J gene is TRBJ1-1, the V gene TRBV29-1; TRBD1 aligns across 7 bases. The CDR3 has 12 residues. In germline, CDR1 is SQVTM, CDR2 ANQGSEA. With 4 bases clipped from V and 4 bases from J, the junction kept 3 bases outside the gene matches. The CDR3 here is CSVAQGGTEAFF. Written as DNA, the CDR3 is TGCAGCGTTGCGCAGGGGGGCACTGAAGCTTTCTTT.

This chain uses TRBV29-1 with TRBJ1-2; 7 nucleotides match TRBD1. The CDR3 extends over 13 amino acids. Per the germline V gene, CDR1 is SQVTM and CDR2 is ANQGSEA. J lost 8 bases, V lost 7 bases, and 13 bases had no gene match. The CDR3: CSALRDSSLGYTF. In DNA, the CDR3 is TGCAGCGCCCTCCGGGACAGTTCTCTCGGCTACACCTTC. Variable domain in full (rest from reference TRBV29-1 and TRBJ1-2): SAVISQKPSRDICQRGTSLTIQCQVDSQVTMMFWYRQQPGQSLTLIATANQGSEATYESGFVIDKFPISRPNLTFSTLTVSNMSPEDSSIYLCSALRDSSLGYTFGSGTRLTVV.

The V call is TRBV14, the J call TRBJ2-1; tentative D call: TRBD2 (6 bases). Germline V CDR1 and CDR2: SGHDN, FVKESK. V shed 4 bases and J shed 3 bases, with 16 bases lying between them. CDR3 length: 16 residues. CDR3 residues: CASSLLRGGDYNEQFF. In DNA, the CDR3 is TGTGCCAGCAGCCTTTTACGGGGCGGGGACTACAATGAGCAGTTCTTC.

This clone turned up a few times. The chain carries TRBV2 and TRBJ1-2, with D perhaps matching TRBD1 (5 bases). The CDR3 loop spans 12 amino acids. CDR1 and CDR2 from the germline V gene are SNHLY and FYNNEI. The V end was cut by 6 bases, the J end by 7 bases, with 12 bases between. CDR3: CASRWQGSGYTF. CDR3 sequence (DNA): TGTGCCAGCAGGTGGCAGGGCAGTGGCTACACCTTC.

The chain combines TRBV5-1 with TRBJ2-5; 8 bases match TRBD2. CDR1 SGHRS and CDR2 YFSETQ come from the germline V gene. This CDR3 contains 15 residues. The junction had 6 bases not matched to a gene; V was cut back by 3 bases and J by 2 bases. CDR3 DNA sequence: TGCGCCAGCAGCTCCGTTAGCGGGGCGCAAGAGACCCAGTACTTC. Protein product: CASSSVSGAQETQYF.

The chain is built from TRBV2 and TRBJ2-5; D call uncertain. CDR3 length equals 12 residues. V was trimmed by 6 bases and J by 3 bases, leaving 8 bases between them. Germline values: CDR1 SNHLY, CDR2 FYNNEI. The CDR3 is CASRYTEETQYF. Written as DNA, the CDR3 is TGTGCCAGCAGGTACACAGAAGAGACCCAGTACTTC.

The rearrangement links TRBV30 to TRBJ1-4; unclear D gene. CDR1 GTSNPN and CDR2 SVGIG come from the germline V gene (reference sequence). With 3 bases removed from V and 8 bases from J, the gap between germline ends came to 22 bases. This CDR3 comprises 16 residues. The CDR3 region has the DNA TGTGCCTGGAGGAAAACCTCTCGACCGACCGTAGAAAAACTGTTTTTT. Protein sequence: CAWRKTSRPTVEKLFF.

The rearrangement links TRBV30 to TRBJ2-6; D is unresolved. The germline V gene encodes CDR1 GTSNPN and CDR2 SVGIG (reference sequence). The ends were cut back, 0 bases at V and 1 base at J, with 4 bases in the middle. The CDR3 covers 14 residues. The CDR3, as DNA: TGTGCCTGGAGTGTTCATTCTGGGGCCAACGTCCTGACTTTC. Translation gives CAWSVHSGANVLTF. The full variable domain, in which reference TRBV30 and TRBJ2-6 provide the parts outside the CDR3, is SQTIHQWPATLVQPVGSPLSLECTVEGTSNPNLYWYRQAAGRGLQLLFYSVGIGQISSEVPQNLSASRPQDRQFILSSKKLLLSDSGFYLCAWSVHSGANVLTFGAGSRLTVL.

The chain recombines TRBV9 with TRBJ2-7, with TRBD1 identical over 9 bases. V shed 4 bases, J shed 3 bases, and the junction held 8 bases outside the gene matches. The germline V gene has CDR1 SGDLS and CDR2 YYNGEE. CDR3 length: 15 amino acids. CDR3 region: CASSPGTGSSYEQYF. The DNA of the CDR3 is TGTGCCAGCAGCCCAGGGACAGGGAGTAGCTACGAGCAGTACTTC.

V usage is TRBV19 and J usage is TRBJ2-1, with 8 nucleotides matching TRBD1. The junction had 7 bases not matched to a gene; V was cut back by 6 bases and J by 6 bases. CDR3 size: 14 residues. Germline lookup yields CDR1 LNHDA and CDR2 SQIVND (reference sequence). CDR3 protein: CASRQGQGFNEQFF. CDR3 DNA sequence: TGTGCCAGTAGGCAAGGACAGGGTTTCAATGAGCAGTTCTTC.

In DNA, the CDR3 is TGTGCCAGCAGCTACTCGGGACAGCTCACAGATACGCAGTATTTT. Translated: CASSYSGQLTDTQYF. The chain recombines TRBV7-9 with TRBJ2-3, with 7 bases that match TRBD1. V gave up 4 bases and J gave up 2 bases; unmatched junction bases: 6. Germline lookup yields CDR1 SEHNR and CDR2 FQNEAQ (reference sequence). CDR3 size: 15 residues. Full variable domain (outside the CDR3, taken from reference TRBV7-9 and TRBJ2-3): DTGVSQNPRHKITKRGQNVTFRCDPISEHNRLYWYRQTLGQGPEFLTYFQNEAQLEKSRLLSDRFSAERPKGSFSTLEIQRTEQGDSAMYLCASSYSGQLTDTQYFGPGTRLTVL.

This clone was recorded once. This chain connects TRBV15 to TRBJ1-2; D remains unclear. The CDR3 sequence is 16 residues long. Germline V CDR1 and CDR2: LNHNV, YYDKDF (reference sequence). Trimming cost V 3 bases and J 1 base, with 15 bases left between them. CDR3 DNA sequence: TGTGCCACCAGCAGTGAATTGCTGACCCTTAACTATGGCTACACCTTC. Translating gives CATSSELLTLNYGYTF. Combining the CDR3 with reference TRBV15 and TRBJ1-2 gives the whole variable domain DAMVIQNPRYQVTQFGKPVTLSCSQTLNHNVMYWYQQKSSQAPKLLFHYYDKDFNNEADTPDNFQSRRPNTSFCFLDIRSPGLGDTAMYLCATSSELLTLNYGYTFGSGTRLTVV.

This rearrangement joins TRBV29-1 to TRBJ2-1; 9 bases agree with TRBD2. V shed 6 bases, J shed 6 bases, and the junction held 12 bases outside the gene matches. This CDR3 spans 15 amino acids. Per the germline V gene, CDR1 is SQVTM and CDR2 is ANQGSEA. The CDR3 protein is CSVGRRLAGPNEQFF. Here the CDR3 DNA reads TGCAGCGTCGGCAGGCGTCTAGCGGGACCCAATGAGCAGTTCTTC.

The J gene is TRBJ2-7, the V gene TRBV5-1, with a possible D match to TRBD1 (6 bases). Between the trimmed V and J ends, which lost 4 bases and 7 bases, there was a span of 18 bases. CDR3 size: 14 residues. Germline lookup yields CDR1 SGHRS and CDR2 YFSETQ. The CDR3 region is CASSVDRSLEEQYF. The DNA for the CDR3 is TGCGCCAGCAGCGTCGACAGGAGTTTGGAGGAGCAGTACTTC.

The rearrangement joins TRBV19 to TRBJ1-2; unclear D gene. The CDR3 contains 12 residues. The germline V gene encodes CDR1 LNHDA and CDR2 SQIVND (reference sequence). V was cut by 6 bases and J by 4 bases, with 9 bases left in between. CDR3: CASSPIGYGYTF. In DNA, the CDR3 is TGTGCCAGTAGCCCGATCGGCTATGGCTACACCTTC. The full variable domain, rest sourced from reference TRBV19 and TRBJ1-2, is DGGITQSPKYLFRKEGQNVTLSCEQNLNHDAMYWYRQDPGQGLRLIYYSQIVNDFQKGDIAEGYSVSREKKESFPLTVTSAQKNPTAFYLCASSPIGYGYTFGSGTRLTVV.

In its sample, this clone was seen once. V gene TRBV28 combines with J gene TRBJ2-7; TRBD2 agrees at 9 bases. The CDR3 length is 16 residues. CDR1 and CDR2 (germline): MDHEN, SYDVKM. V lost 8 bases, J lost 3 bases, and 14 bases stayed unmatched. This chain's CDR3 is CASPPSGVAGDYEQYF. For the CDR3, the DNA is TGTGCCAGCCCCCCCTCGGGTGTAGCGGGGGACTACGAGCAGTACTTC. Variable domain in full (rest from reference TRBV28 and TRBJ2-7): DVKVTQSSRYLVKRTGEKVFLECVQDMDHENMFWYRQDPGLGLRLIYFSYDVKMKEKGDIPEGYSVSREKKERFSLILESASTNQTSMYLCASPPSGVAGDYEQYFGPGTRLTVT.